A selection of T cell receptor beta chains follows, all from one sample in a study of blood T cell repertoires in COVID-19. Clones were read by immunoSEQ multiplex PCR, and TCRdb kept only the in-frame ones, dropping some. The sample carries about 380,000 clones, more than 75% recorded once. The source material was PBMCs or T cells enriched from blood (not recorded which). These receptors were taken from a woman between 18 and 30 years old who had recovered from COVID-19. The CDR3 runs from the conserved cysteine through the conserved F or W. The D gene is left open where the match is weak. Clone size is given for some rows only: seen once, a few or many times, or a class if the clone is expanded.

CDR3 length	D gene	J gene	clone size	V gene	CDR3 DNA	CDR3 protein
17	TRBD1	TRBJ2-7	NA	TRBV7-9	TGTGCCAGCAGCTCGAACAGGGGGCGGTCTACCTCCTACGAGCAGTACTTC	CASSSNRGRSTSYEQYF
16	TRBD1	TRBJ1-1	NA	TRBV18	TGTGCCAGCTCGCACCAGACGGGACAGGGGAGCACTGAAGCTTTCTTT	CASSHQTGQGSTEAFF
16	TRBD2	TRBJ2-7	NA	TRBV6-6	TGTGCCAGCACCGGGACTAGCGGGGGGAGCTCCTACGAGCAGTACTTC	CASTGTSGGSSYEQYF
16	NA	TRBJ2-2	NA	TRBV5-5	TGTGCCAGCAGCTTTTTCCGGGGGACGAACACCGGGGAGCTGTTTTTT	CASSFFRGTNTGELFF
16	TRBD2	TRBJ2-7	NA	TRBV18	TGTGCCAGCTCACGGGGGACTAGCGGGGGACGATACGAGCAGTACTTC	CASSRGTSGGRYEQYF
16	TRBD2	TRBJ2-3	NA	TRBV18	TGTGCCAGCTCATCAGGACTAGCGGGGGGGCTGGATACGCAGTATTTT	CASSSGLAGGLDTQYF
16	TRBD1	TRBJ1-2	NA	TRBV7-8	TGTGCCAGCAGCTTACGTTTGGACAGGACTCGCTATGGCTACACCTTC	CASSLRLDRTRYGYTF
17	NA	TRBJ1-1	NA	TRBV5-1	TGCGCCAGCAACTTGGGCGGGGGCACTAAAGCGTCCACTGAAGCTTTCTTT	CASNLGGGTKASTEAFF
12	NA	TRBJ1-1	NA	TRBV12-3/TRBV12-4	TGTGCCAGCAGTTTAGGGGCCACTGAAGCTTTCTTT	CASSLGATEAFF
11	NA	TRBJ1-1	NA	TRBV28	TGTGCCAGCAGTTCCCTTTCCAGGGTTTTCTTT	CASSSLSRVFF
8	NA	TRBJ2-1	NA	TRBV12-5	TGTGCTAGTGGCGGGCAGTTCTTC	CASGGQFF
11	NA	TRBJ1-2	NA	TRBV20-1	TGCAGTACTTTGCTGGGAGATGGCTACACCTTC	CSTLLGDGYTF
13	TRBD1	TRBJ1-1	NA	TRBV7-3	TGTGCCAGCAGCCTCAGGGACAGCTATGAAGCTTTCTTT	CASSLRDSYEAFF
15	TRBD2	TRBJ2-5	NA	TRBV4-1	TGCGCCAGCAGCCAAGGGATAGCGGGGGAAGAGACCCAGTACTTC	CASSQGIAGEETQYF
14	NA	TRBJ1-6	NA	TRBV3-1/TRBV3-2	TGTGCCAGCAGCCAAGTTACAGGTGGGTCACCCCTCCACTTT	CASSQVTGGSPLHF
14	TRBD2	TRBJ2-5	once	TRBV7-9	TGTGCCAGTCAGGCTAGCGGGGAACAAGAGACCCAGTACTTC	CASQASGEQETQYF
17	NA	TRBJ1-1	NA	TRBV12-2	TGTGCAAGTCGCTTAGTTCTGGGGCAGTTTATGAACACTGAAGCTTTCTTT	CASRLVLGQFMNTEAFF
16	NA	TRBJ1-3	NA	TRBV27	TGTGCCAGCAGTTTATCGGGAGGGTTCTCTGGAAACACCATATATTTT	CASSLSGGFSGNTIYF
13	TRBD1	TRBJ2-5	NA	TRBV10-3	TGTGCCATCAGTGGACAGGGGCTGGGGACCCAGTACTTC	CAISGQGLGTQYF
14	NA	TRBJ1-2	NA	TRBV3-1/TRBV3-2	TGTGCCAGCAGCCAAGAGTCAGCGTCCTATGGCTACACCTTC	CASSQESASYGYTF
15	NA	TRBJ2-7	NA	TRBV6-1	TGTGCCAGCAGTGAAGCGGGGGGTGGCAGGTACGAGCAGTACTTC	CASSEAGGGRYEQYF
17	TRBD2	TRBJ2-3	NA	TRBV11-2	TGTGCCAGCAGCTTAGTGACTAGCGGGGGGTCAGGAGGGACGCAGTATTTT	CASSLVTSGGSGGTQYF
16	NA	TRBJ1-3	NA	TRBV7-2	TGTGCCAGCAGCTTAGATCGCCGGACTTTTGGAAACACCATATATTTT	CASSLDRRTFGNTIYF
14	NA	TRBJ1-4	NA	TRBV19	TGTGCCAGTAACTCGCGGGGGGCAAATGAAAAACTGTTTTTT	CASNSRGANEKLFF
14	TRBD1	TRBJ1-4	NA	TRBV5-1	TGCGCCAGCAGCTTGGGACAGGGGGATGAAAAACTGTTTTTT	CASSLGQGDEKLFF
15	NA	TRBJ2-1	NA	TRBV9	TGTGCCAGCAGCGTAGAGAGCACTCGCTACAATGAGCAGTTCTTC	CASSVESTRYNEQFF
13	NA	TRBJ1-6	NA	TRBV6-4	TGTGCCAGCAGTGAGGGCAGGTTAACACCCCTCCACTTT	CASSEGRLTPLHF
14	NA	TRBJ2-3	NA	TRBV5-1	TGCGCCAGCAGCCCAGGGGCTAGCACAGATACGCAGTATTTT	CASSPGASTDTQYF
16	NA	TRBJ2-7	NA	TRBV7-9	TGTGCCAGCAGCTTAGCTACGACAGGCTCCTTCTACGAGCAGTACTTC	CASSLATTGSFYEQYF
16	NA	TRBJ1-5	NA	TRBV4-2	TGTGCCAGCAGCCAAGATAAAGGCCAGGGTGAGCAGCCCCAGCATTTT	CASSQDKGQGEQPQHF
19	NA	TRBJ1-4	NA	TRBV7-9	TGTGCCAGCAGCTTAGATCTTTGGGGCAGAACTGCAACTAATGAAAAACTGTTTTTT	CASSLDLWGRTATNEKLFF
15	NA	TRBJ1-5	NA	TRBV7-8	TGTGCCAGCAGCTTAGCCGGGGATAGCAATCAGCCCCAGCATTTT	CASSLAGDSNQPQHF
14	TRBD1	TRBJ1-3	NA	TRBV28	TGTGCCAGCAGTTTGGGGACAGCTGGAAACACCATATATTTT	CASSLGTAGNTIYF
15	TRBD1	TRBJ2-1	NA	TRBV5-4	TGTGCCAGCAGCTTCATTCGGGACAGACACAATGAGCAGTTCTTC	CASSFIRDRHNEQFF
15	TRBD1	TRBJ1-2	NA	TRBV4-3	TGCGCCAGCAGCCAGGATGGGACAGACGCCTATGGCTACACCTTC	CASSQDGTDAYGYTF
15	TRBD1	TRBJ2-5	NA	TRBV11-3	TGTGCCAGCAGCTCAGGGACAGGGCTTCAAGAGACCCAGTACTTC	CASSSGTGLQETQYF
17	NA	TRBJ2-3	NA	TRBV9	TGTGCCAGCAGCGCTGGAGTAGGGACTCGGGCCACAGATACGCAGTATTTT	CASSAGVGTRATDTQYF
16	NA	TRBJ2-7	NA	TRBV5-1	TGCGCCAGCAGCTTGGCGTCAGGGTCGGGTAGGTACGAGCAGTACTTC	CASSLASGSGRYEQYF
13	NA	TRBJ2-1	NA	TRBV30	TGTGCCTGGAGTGTACTACCGGGAGATGAGCAGTTCTTC	CAWSVLPGDEQFF
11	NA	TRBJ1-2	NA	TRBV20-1	TGCAGTGCTAGAGAGTCGGGGGGCTACACCTTC	CSARESGGYTF
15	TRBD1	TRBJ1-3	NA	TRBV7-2	TGTGCCAGCAGCTTATCGGGACAGGCTGGAAACACCATATATTTT	CASSLSGQAGNTIYF
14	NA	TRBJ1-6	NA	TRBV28	TGTGCCAGCAGTCTCCGGGGGAGGGATTCACCCCTCCACTTT	CASSLRGRDSPLHF
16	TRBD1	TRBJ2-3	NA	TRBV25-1	TGTGCCAGCAGTGAATATTGGACAGGGGCCACAGATACGCAGTATTTT	CASSEYWTGATDTQYF
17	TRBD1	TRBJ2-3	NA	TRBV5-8	TGTGCCAGCAGCTTGACAGGGGGCGGAACACCCCCTCGTACGCAGTATTTT	CASSLTGGGTPPRTQYF
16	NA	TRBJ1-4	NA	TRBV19	TGTGCCAGTAGTATGCGGTGGGGAGGAGCTAATGAAAAACTGTTTTTT	CASSMRWGGANEKLFF
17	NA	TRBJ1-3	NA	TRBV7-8	TGTGCCAGCAGCTTAGCCTACGGGGGAGCCTCTGGAAACACCATATATTTT	CASSLAYGGASGNTIYF
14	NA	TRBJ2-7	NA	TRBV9	TGTGCCAGCAGCGTAGGCCACACACCCTACGAGCAGTACTTC	CASSVGHTPYEQYF